The T cell receptor (beta chain) under discussion was sequenced for a study of cytomegalovirus exposure and HLA in healthy donors. Study-level information: The 90 to 150 validation repertoires used a platform that matched the one used for the approximately 700 first-cohort repertoires, as a later analysis reported. Study-wide findings and caveats: It was around 160 TCR beta chains that were listed as cytomegalovirus-associated. CMV antigen specificity of three CMV-associated chains was confirmed in vitro.

Profiling relied on immunoSEQ multiplex PCR, and the TCRdb table lists in-frame clones only, not all of them. The data hold 150,000 or so clones, with more than 70% observed a single time. After removal of 2 bases from V and 4 bases from J, the junction contained 7 bases not matched to a gene. From germline, CDR1 is LNHNV and CDR2 YYDKDF (reference sequence). The length of the CDR3 is 15 residues. Worth noting for this clone: Its antigen remains unknown.

The sample consisted of PBMCs. The sequence was collected from a man aged 30 to 39 in good health and CMV-seropositive. The chain combines TRBV15 with TRBJ2-7, with 8 bases identical to TRBD1. The CDR3 DNA follows: TGTGCCACCAGCAGACTTCGGACAGGGTTGTACGAGCAGTACTTC. It specifies CATSRLRTGLYEQYF. Variable domain in full (rest from reference TRBV15 and TRBJ2-7): DAMVIQNPRYQVTQFGKPVTLSCSQTLNHNVMYWYQQKSSQAPKLLFHYYDKDFNNEADTPDNFQSRRPNTSFCFLDIRSPGLGDTAMYLCATSRLRTGLYEQYFGPGTRLTVT.